The subject of this entry is one T cell receptor beta chain. Its antigen is not known. Profiling relied on immunoSEQ multiplex PCR, and the TCRdb table lists in-frame clones only, not all of them. The sample consists of over 90,000 clones, approximately 94% of them appearing once. This sample is drawn from a study of OX40 agonist ivuxolimab in advanced cancers. Broader study findings: Antigen targets of the expanded peripheral T cells went undetermined.

The V and J ends lost 5 bases and 7 bases, in that order; junction bases with no gene match: 1. The CDR3 loop spans 12 amino acids. Germline CDR1 SNHLY, CDR2 FYNNEI. The genes are TRBV2 and TRBJ1-2; the match to TRBD1 covers 10 bases. The source of this sequence is an adult with an advanced solid tumor such as melanoma, head and neck, liver or kidney cancer. Sequenced material: CD4+ or CD8+ T cells sorted from blood, taken in a trial of the OX40 agonist ivuxolimab. CDR3 DNA sequence: TGTGCCAGCAGTCGACAGGGGGCTGGCTACACCTTC. Translation gives CASSRQGAGYTF.